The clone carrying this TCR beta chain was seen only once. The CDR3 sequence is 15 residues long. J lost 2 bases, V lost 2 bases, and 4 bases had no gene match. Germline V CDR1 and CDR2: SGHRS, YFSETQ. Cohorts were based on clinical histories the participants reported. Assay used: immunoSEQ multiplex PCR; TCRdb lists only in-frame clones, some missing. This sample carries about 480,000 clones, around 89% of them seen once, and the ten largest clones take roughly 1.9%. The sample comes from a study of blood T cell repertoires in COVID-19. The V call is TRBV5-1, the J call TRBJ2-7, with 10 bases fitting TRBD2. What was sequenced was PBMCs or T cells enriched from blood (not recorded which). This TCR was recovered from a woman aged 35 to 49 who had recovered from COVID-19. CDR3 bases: TGCGCCAGCAGCTTCTCTAGCGGGAGTACCTACGAGCAGTACTTC. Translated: CASSFSSGSTYEQYF.